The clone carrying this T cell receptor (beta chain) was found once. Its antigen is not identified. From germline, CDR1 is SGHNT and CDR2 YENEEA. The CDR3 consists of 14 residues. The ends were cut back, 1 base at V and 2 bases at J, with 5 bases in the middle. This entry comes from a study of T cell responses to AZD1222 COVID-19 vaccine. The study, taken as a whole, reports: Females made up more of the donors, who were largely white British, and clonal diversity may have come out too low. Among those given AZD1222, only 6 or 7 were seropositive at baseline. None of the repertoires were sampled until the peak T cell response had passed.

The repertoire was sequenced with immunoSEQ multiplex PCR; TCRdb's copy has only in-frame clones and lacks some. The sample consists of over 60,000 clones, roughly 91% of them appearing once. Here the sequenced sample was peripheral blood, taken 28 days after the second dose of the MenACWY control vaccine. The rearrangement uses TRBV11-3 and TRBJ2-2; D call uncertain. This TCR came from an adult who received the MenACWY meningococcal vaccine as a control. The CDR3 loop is CASSLGPNTGELFF. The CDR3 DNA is TGTGCCAGCAGCTTAGGTCCCAACACCGGGGAGCTGTTTTTT.